Shown below are 9 T cell receptor beta chains from a single sample sequenced in a study. TCRdb fed the RT-PCR reads into MiXCR, producing one record per CDR3 protein. The sample shows 650,000 to 800,000 distinct CDR3 sequences, approximately 14% of them seen only once. Sequencing used memory CD4+ T cells from blood. These receptors came from a female donor in good health, serving as a healthy control.

This clonotype was picked up a small number of times. The rearrangement joins TRBV3-1 to TRBJ2-4; D might be TRBD2 (5 bases). Trimming removed 0 bases at V and 6 bases at J, with 6 bases between. The CDR3 sequence is 13 residues long. Germline loops: CDR1 LGHDT, CDR2 YNNKEL (reference sequence). CDR3 protein: CASSQDGRNIQYF. CDR3 DNA: TGTGCCAGCAGCCAAGATGGGAGAAACATTCAGTACTTC.

The sample holds a few counts of this clonotype. The CDR3 protein is CATRRWLEYNEQFF. CDR3 DNA: TGTGCCACCAGAAGATGGCTAGAGTACAATGAGCAGTTCTTC. The chain uses TRBV24-1 and TRBJ2-1; no firm D call. Germline V gene sequence: CDR1 KGHDR, CDR2 SFDVKD. The CDR3 runs 14 residues. Trimming removed 7 bases from V and 4 bases from J, with 13 bases in between.

This clonotype was observed a handful of times. This chain links TRBV7-3 with TRBJ2-1; D might be TRBD1 (6 bases). CDR1 and CDR2 (germline): SGHTA, FQGTGA. The CDR3 is made up of 15 amino acids. V lost 5 bases and J 5 bases, leaving 16 bases between the germline ends. The CDR3 DNA reads as TGTGCCAGCAGCGTGAACAGGGATATAAACAATGAGCAGTTCTTC. Protein sequence: CASSVNRDINNEQFF.

V gene TRBV4-3 combines with J gene TRBJ1-4; D not resolved. This CDR3 region has 14 residues. The V gene lost 1 base and the J gene lost 8 bases, with 11 bases spanning the gap. Germline loops: CDR1 LGHNA, CDR2 YSLEER. CDR3 sequence reads: CASSQVWEYEKLFF. CDR3 in DNA: TGCGCCAGCAGCCAAGTTTGGGAATACGAAAAACTGTTTTTT.

The table lists this clonotype with many counts. The CDR3 here is CSARDPAGDEETQYF. In DNA, the CDR3 is TGCAGTGCTAGAGATCCAGCGGGAGATGAAGAGACCCAGTACTTC. The V call is TRBV20-1, the J call TRBJ2-5; 8 bases map to TRBD2. Germline V gene data show CDR1 as DFQATT and CDR2 as SNEGSKA (reference sequence). The CDR3 consists of 15 residues. The trim removed 0 bases at V and 3 bases at J, leaving 6 bases unmatched.

This chain uses TRBV12-3 or TRBV12-4 with TRBJ2-1, with 7 positions matching TRBD1. This CDR3 has 15 residues. The junction had 8 bases not matched to a gene; V was cut back by 5 bases and J by 4 bases. In DNA form, the CDR3 reads TGTGCCAGCAGTCAAGACAGGGTTAAGTACAATGAGCAGTTCTTC. Amino acids: CASSQDRVKYNEQFF.

This clonotype was found a few times. The chain uses TRBV28 and TRBJ2-5, with 7 bases lining up with TRBD1. V shed 6 bases, J shed 2 bases, and the junction held 0 bases outside the gene matches. The CDR3 sequence is 12 residues long. Per germline, CDR1 MDHEN and CDR2 SYDVKM. The CDR3 DNA is TGTGCCAGCAGGACAGGGCAAGAGACCCAGTACTTC. This codes for CASRTGQETQYF.

This clonotype was observed a handful of times. V and J are TRBV20-1 and TRBJ1-2; D is unresolved. The CDR3 covers 14 residues. The V gene's germline CDR1 is DFQATT and CDR2 SNEGSKA (reference sequence). The ends were cut back, 4 bases at V and 5 bases at J, with 17 bases in the middle. The CDR3 nucleotides are TGCAGTGCTAATCCCCCTGGGAGGGAGTATGGCTACACCTTC. This gives the protein CSANPPGREYGYTF.

The chain joins TRBV3-1 to TRBJ2-7; 12 bases match TRBD2. The J segment lost 12 bases and the V segment lost 4 bases, leaving 7 bases of the junction unmatched. Germline V gene lookup returns CDR1 LGHDT and CDR2 YNNKEL (reference sequence). The CDR3 runs 13 residues. The CDR3 bases are TGTGCCAGCAGCCCGGGACTAGCGGGCCCTCCGTACTTC. Amino acid sequence: CASSPGLAGPPYF.